This TCR beta chain was sequenced in a study of blood T cell repertoires in COVID-19 (dated by TCRdb to 2020 to 2021). General notes on the study: Samples from collaborators originated in the United States, Italy and Spain and spanned both the acute and convalescent phases of COVID-19. The material from the prospective study consisted of cDNA or gDNA derived from T cells, B-cell-depleted T cells, or PBMCs. The samples were drawn from the first 160 participants of the ongoing ImmuneRACE study and from 1,254 subjects provided by 6 global collaborators. The dataset comprised deeply sampled blood TCRbeta repertoires from subjects exposed to, actively infected with, or recovered from COVID-19. A de-identified subject ID, COVID-19 status, age in years and sex were almost always included in the sample metadata. A freely available public database, intended as a resource for researchers studying the immune response to SARS-CoV-2, is where the repertoires were released. Where available, HLA class I and class II types were obtained from metadata supplied by the sample provider rather than from assay-based typing. General conclusions and limits of the study: The amount of clinical and demographic metadata varied by source and participant and was provided uncurated.

The junction shows trimming of 4 bases on V and 6 bases on J, plus 19 bases between the germline ends. Based on the germline V gene, the CDR1 and CDR2 sequences are MNHEY and SVGEGT. The CDR3 spans 16 residues, from the cysteine through the phenylalanine. The kept DNA is CDR3 alone, 48 bases in frame from the first base. As concerns this clone: Its recognized antigen is unknown. No much larger clone exists at a distance of one base, and base qualities are not known.

One collaborating source in Seattle enrolled patients during active infection and followed them longitudinally through the course of disease. Each collaborating institution followed its own protocols to collect whole blood in K2EDTA tubes. Collaborator samples were shipped for TCRbeta analysis as frozen whole blood, isolated PBMCs, or DNA extracted from either sample type. TCRbeta CDR3 regions were amplified from genomic DNA by means of the immunoSEQ Assay, a bias-controlled multiplex PCR. As for the authors' bioinformatics: Nucleated cell counts per sample were estimated from amplification of reference gene primers within the assay. To quantify the absolute abundance of each unique TCRbeta CDR3 rearrangement, sequence reads were collapsed and filtered. Productive Simpson clonality was computed per sample as the square root of Simpson's diversity index over productive rearrangements. In its TCRdb copy, this immuneACCESS table keeps in-frame sequences only and misses some clones. Where compared with another copy, unresolved V genes explain less than half of these, and the others have no known cause. That table is the source of V, J and clone size, and D and trimming were worked out from the DNA. Counted in this sample were under 300,000 clones; about 81% of them appeared once. The ten most abundant clones make up around 1.6% of the sample.

The receptor was derived from a human donor with COVID-19, enrolled during active disease. The donor label of this sample is uncertain. The sequence joins TRBV6-2 or TRBV6-3 to TRBJ1-5; TRBD1 is a possible D gene, resting on 6 matching bases. Sequences were obtained from peripheral blood. The nucleotide sequence is given as TGTGCCAGCAGTTGGTCGACAAACAGGGTATCTCAGCCCCAGCATTTT. This sequence encodes CASSWSTNRVSQPQHF.